Detailed here is one T cell receptor beta chain. As yet, its antigen is unknown. The record originates from a study of CD4 T cells in relation to SARS-CoV-2 and coronaviruses. The unexposed donors gave CD4+ T cells in about 2010-2019, prior to COVID-19. After 10 to 11 days of culture, CD4+ T cells were isolated. The CDR3 contains 14 residues. Germline V gene data show CDR1 as SQVTM and CDR2 as ANQGSEA. V lost 7 bases to trimming and J lost 5 bases, with 21 bases between them. TCRdb keeps only in-frame clones here, not all; method: immunoSEQ multiplex PCR. There are around 26,000 clones in the sample; 76% occur only once, and 21% lies in the top ten.

The genes are TRBV29-1 and TRBJ2-7; weak D call: TRBD2 (5 bases). Sequenced material: CD4+ T cells from PBMCs, cultured in vitro. The TCR comes from a human donor in good health. The DNA of the CDR3 is TGCAGCGCTAACCCGGGCCCGGCGCGGGACGAGCAGTACTTC. This encodes CSANPGPARDEQYF.